The rows below give T cell receptor beta chains drawn from one sample of a study of CD8+CD57+ T cells in acquired aplastic anemia. MiXCR was run by TCRdb on the reads, yielding one entry per CDR3 protein. This sample has under 150,000 distinct CDR3 sequences, with approximately 36% found just once. The sample consisted of sorted CD4+, CD8+, or CD8+CD57+ T cells (not recorded which) from PBMCs. All receptors come from a human donor with aplastic anemia. The CDR3 runs from the conserved cysteine through the conserved F or W. The D gene is left open where the match is weak. Where a row states a size, it is once, few, many or the class of an expanded clone; other rows omit it.

j_call | clone_size | d_call | v_call | cdr3_aa | cdr3_nt
TRBJ2-3 | many | TRBD1 | TRBV7-3 | CASSDGQVSTDTQYF | TGTGCCAGCAGCGACGGACAGGTTAGCACAGATACGCAGTATTTT
TRBJ1-5 | many | . | TRBV5-1 | CASSLGANQPQHF | TGCGCCAGCAGCTTGGGTGCCAATCAGCCCCAGCATTTT
TRBJ1-1 | . | . | TRBV10-3 | CAISKGITEAFF | TGTGCCATCAGCAAGGGGATCACTGAGGCTTTCTTT
TRBJ2-1 | . | . | TRBV12-3/TRBV12-4 | CASSQADSGLDEQFF | TGTGCCAGCAGTCAGGCGGACAGTGGTTTGGATGAGCAGTTCTTC
TRBJ2-3 | many | . | TRBV5-1 | CASSLDGGRGTDTQYF | TGCGCCAGCAGCTTGGATGGGGGGCGAGGCACAGATACGCAGTATTTT
TRBJ1-1 | once | . | TRBV12-3/TRBV12-4 | CASSAIRGDTEAFF | TGTGCCAGCAGTGCAATTAGGGGGGACACTGAAGCTTTCTTT
TRBJ1-3 | once | TRBD1 | TRBV12-3/TRBV12-4 | CASRPGQGTGNTIYF | TGTGCCAGCAGGCCGGGACAGGGTACTGGAAACACCATATATTTT
TRBJ2-3 | . | . | TRBV5-1 | CASSPTEGRNTQYF | TGCGCCAGCAGCCCGACAGAGGGTCGCAATACGCAGTATTTT
TRBJ2-7 | few | TRBD2 | TRBV10-1 | CASSQGGLARYEQYF | TGCGCCAGCAGCCAAGGGGGACTAGCCCGTTACGAGCAGTACTTC
TRBJ2-7 | . | TRBD1 | TRBV24-1 | CATSDPTRAGGTYEQYF | TGTGCCACCAGTGATCCGACGAGGGCAGGGGGTACCTACGAGCAGTACTTC
TRBJ2-5 | many | . | TRBV2 | CATRRTSPRQQYF | TGTGCCACCCGTAGAACCTCCCCCCGACAGCAGTACTTC
TRBJ1-1 | many | TRBD1 | TRBV2 | CANGTGMNTEAFF | TGTGCCAACGGGACAGGGATGAACACTGAAGCTTTCTTT
TRBJ1-2 | . | . | TRBV7-2 | CASSQGGGGNYGYTF | TGTGCCAGCAGCCAAGGGGGGGGGGGTAACTATGGCTACACCTTC
TRBJ2-7 | . | TRBD2 | TRBV2 | CASSDSGGIDYEQYF | TGTGCCAGCAGTGACAGCGGGGGCATAGACTACGAGCAGTACTTC
TRBJ1-1 | many | . | TRBV11-2 | CASSLVSLNTEAFF | TGTGCCAGCAGCTTAGTGTCCCTGAACACTGAAGCTTTCTTT
TRBJ1-1 | . | TRBD1 | TRBV3-1 | CPSSLQGTGGKAFF | TGTCCCAGCAGCCTGCAAGGGACAGGGGGCAAAGCTTTCTTT
TRBJ2-5 | many | . | TRBV5-6 | CASTRGETQYF | TGTGCCAGCACCCGGGGGGAGACCCAGTACTTC
TRBJ2-2 | . | . | TRBV2 | CASSEAGYTGELFF | TGTGCCAGCAGTGAGGCTGGGTACACCGGGGAGCTGTTTTTT
TRBJ2-7 | . | TRBD1 | TRBV13 | CASSPTGGDEQYF | TGTGCCAGCAGCCCTACAGGGGGCGACGAGCAGTACTTC
TRBJ2-4 | many | . | TRBV9 | CASGGAGNIQYF | TGTGCCAGCGGAGGAGCTGGGAACATTCAGTACTTC
TRBJ2-2 | . | TRBD1 | TRBV15 | CATSSRQGDTGELFF | TGTGCCACCAGCAGTAGGCAGGGGGACACCGGGGAGCTGTTTTTC
TRBJ1-2 | many | . | TRBV20-1 | CSARVGFRTGYTF | TGCAGTGCTAGAGTAGGTTTTCGTACAGGCTACACCTTC
TRBJ1-5 | . | . | TRBV10-3 | CAISESGPGSQPQHF | TGTGCCATCAGTGAGTCTGGTCCAGGAAGCCAGCCCCAGCATTTT
TRBJ1-4 | . | . | TRBV3-1 | CASSQTASYNEKLFF | TGTGCCAGCAGCCAGACCGCTTCGTATAACGAAAAACTGTTTTTT
TRBJ1-2 | . | . | TRBV19 | CASRNRDIDYGYTF | TGTGCCAGTAGGAACCGGGACATCGACTATGGCTACACCTTC
TRBJ1-1 | . | . | TRBV7-9 | CASSSTEDTEAFF | TGTGCCAGCAGCTCTACCGAGGACACTGAAGCTTTCTTT
TRBJ1-6 | few | . | TRBV2 | CATTPGLSNSPLHF | TGTGCCACGACGCCGGGACTAAGCAATTCACCCCTCCACTTT
TRBJ1-5 | . | . | TRBV20-1 | CSATTGYSNQPQHF | TGCAGTGCTACGACAGGTTATAGCAATCAGCCCCAGCATTTT
TRBJ1-3 | . | . | TRBV2 | CASTPGGLKYTIYF | TGTGCCAGCACCCCGGGGGGCTTGAAATACACCATATATTTT
TRBJ1-1 | . | . | TRBV20-1 | CSARKGVGAEAFF | TGCAGTGCTAGGAAGGGGGTTGGGGCTGAAGCTTTCTTT
TRBJ2-7 | . | . | TRBV19 | CASKARAGQSYEQYF | TGTGCCAGTAAAGCGAGAGCGGGACAGTCATACGAGCAGTACTTC
TRBJ1-1 | once | . | TRBV19 | CASSGILNTEAFF | TGTGCCAGCTCAGGGATTTTAAACACTGAAGCTTTCTTT
TRBJ1-6 | many | . | TRBV2 | CASRWSNGALHF | TGTGCCAGCAGATGGAGTAATGGGGCCCTCCACTTT
TRBJ2-1 | . | . | TRBV10-3 | CAISEPAGDSYNEQFF | TGTGCCATCAGTGAGCCAGCGGGGGACAGCTACAATGAGCAGTTCTTC
TRBJ2-3 | few | TRBD2 | TRBV13 | CASRAAQRGADTQYF | TGTGCCAGCAGGGCCGCCCAGCGGGGGGCAGATACGCAGTATTTT
TRBJ1-1 | . | . | TRBV5-1 | CASSSGGAKNTEAFF | TGCGCCAGCAGCTCGGGCGGGGCTAAGAACACTGAAGCTTTCTTT
TRBJ1-4 | . | TRBD1 | TRBV5-1 | CASSLETGTGGGKLLF | TGCGCCAGCAGCTTGGAAACCGGGACAGGGGGCGGAAAACTGCTTTTT
TRBJ1-2 | few | . | TRBV12-3/TRBV12-4 | CASSYDLAGAYGYTF | TGTGCCAGCAGTTACGATTTAGCAGGAGCCTATGGCTACACCTTC
TRBJ1-6 | many | TRBD1 | TRBV9 | CASSSPGGSYNSPLHF | TGTGCCAGCAGCTCCCCAGGGGGGTCCTATAATTCACCCCTCCACTTT
TRBJ2-7 | many | . | TRBV20-1 | CSARGTSTYEQYF | TGCAGTGCTAGAGGGACATCGACCTACGAGCAGTACTTC
TRBJ1-1 | once | TRBD1 | TRBV19 | CASSLRTGMNTEAFF | TGTGCCAGTAGTTTGAGGACAGGTATGAACACTGAAGCTTTCTTT
TRBJ2-3 | many | TRBD2 | TRBV7-3 | CASSLTVAGGQGDTQYF | TGTGCCAGCAGCTTGACGGTAGCGGGGGGGCAGGGAGATACGCAGTATTTT
TRBJ1-1 | many | TRBD1 | TRBV2 | CASSLRTGGSEAFF | TGTGCCAGCAGTCTCCGGACAGGGGGCTCTGAAGCTTTCTTT
TRBJ1-1 | . | . | TRBV10-1 | CASSESKGLEAFF | TGCGCCAGCAGTGAGTCGAAAGGCCTTGAAGCTTTCTTT
TRBJ1-4 | many | . | TRBV7-2 | CASSVGYRVSEKLFF | TGTGCCAGCAGCGTTGGGTACAGGGTTTCTGAAAAACTGTTTTTT
TRBJ1-6 | once | . | TRBV19 | CASSIQTANNSPLHF | TGTGCCAGTAGTATTCAGACAGCGAATAATTCACCCCTCCACTTT
TRBJ2-7 | . | TRBD2 | TRBV10-1 | CASRRLAGGYEGQYF | TGCGCCAGCAGGAGACTAGCGGGGGGCTACGAGGGGCAGTACTTC
TRBJ2-5 | few | . | TRBV11-2 | CASSLMISLNHQETQYF | TGTGCCAGCAGCTTAATGATCAGCCTAAACCACCAAGAGACCCAGTACTTC
TRBJ2-1 | many | . | TRBV7-9 | CASSFERTYNEQFF | TGTGCCAGCAGCTTTGAGAGAACCTACAATGAGCAGTTCTTC
TRBJ1-1 | many | . | TRBV30 | CAWSGDNTEAFF | TGTGCCTGGAGTGGGGACAACACTGAAGCTTTCTTT
TRBJ1-6 | many | . | TRBV18 | CASSPSDTRPLHF | TGTGCCAGCTCACCTTCCGACACTCGCCCCCTCCACTTT
TRBJ2-7 | . | TRBD1 | TRBV24-1 | CATSDPRDRETYEQYF | TGTGCTACCAGTGATCCCCGGGACAGGGAAACCTACGAGCAGTACTTC
TRBJ1-5 | many | . | TRBV5-5 | CASTKGGSNQPQHF | TGTGCCAGCACGAAGGGAGGGAGCAATCAGCCCCAGCATTTT
TRBJ1-2 | many | . | TRBV19 | CASRYPRAGYTF | TGTGCCAGTAGATATCCCCGGGCTGGCTACACCTTC
TRBJ1-3 | . | TRBD1 | TRBV9 | CASSPPKLVTDRGNTMYF | TGTGCCAGCAGCCCTCCCAAACTGGTAACCGACAGGGGAAACACCATGTATTTT